The present entry profiles one T cell receptor beta chain with its context. The target antigen is unknown. Up to 500,000 reads were sequenced per sample. Clones were sequenced by immunoSEQ multiplex PCR, and TCRdb holds only the in-frame ones, with some missing. The data hold tens of thousands of clones, with 75% to 85% observed a single time. These data come from a study of pediatric ulcerative colitis. At the level of the study: Disease was pancolitis in more than five and left-sided in two, histology-confirmed.

Whole-study results and caveats: Repertoires came from total lymphocyte DNA, not specific subsets. Clonal expansions reduced rectal repertoire diversity in acute severe colitis.

This CDR3 is built from 13 residues. The germline V gene encodes CDR1 SQVTM and CDR2 ANQGSEA. The V end was cut by 7 bases, the J end by 6 bases, with 19 bases between. Sequencing input: blood. The TCR comes from a boy younger than 18 with moderate ulcerative colitis. V usage is TRBV29-1 and J usage is TRBJ2-7; D is possibly TRBD2 (6 bases). The DNA for the CDR3 is TGCAGCGGTAGCCCTTTCGTTAGCGGCGAGCAGTACTTC. It translates to CSGSPFVSGEQYF.